This entry is about one T cell receptor beta chain. No antigen is known for it. Generation of TCR cDNA used 5'RACE template switching (which added a universal primer site and UMIs). TCRdb passed the 5' RACE reads through MiXCR, listing each CDR3 protein once. The sample lists 99,000 or so distinct CDR3 sequences; about 5.8% were seen once. This record belongs to a study of T cells after yellow fever vaccination. This CDR3 is built from 15 residues. Between the trimmed V and J ends, which lost 1 base and 6 bases, there was a span of 15 bases. Looked up from germline, CDR1 is LGHNA and CDR2 is YSLEER. Study results and limitations: FACS-sorted repertoires might harbor abundant contaminating clonotypes from the bulk population. By day 5 rather than day 15, the secondary response had peaked, though it was weaker.

The chain combines TRBV4-3 with TRBJ1-2; weak D call: TRBD1 (6 bases). The receptor was derived from a young man who received the YFV17D yellow fever vaccine. Source: CD8+ T cells sorted from PBMCs, taken 10 days after the yellow fever booster vaccination. CDR3 amino acids: CASSQGTGNLHGYTF. DNA of the CDR3: TGCGCCAGCAGCCAAGGCACAGGGAATCTGCATGGCTACACCTTC.